The rows below give T cell receptor beta chains drawn from one sample of a study of blood T cell repertoires in COVID-19. Method: immunoSEQ multiplex PCR; TCRdb's copy keeps in-frame clones and lacks some. Of roughly 140,000 clones listed, 80% to 90% are singletons. The sample taken for sequencing was peripheral blood. The receptors here all came from a woman aged 45-59 years in a cohort sampled during active or convalescent COVID-19. Each CDR3 is given with its conserved first and last residue. A D gene is named only where the DNA matches it firmly. Clone size is stated in some rows and not others, as once, few, many or a class when expanded.

.	TRBJ2-3	TRBV24-1	.	CATSDFSVTRRTDTQYF	TGTGCCACCAGTGATTTTTCGGTGACGAGGAGGACAGATACGCAGTATTTT
.	TRBJ2-3	TRBV7-9	TRBD2	CASSPWVVAGASDTQYF	TGTGCCAGCAGCCCATGGGTGGTAGCGGGAGCCTCAGATACGCAGTATTTT
.	TRBJ1-1	TRBV5-6	.	CASSPRREVNTEAFF	TGTGCCAGCAGCCCTCGCCGGGAGGTTAACACTGAAGCTTTCTTT
.	TRBJ2-1	TRBV30	TRBD2	CAWSVGLAGLEQFF	TGTGCCTGGAGTGTAGGCCTAGCGGGGCTTGAGCAGTTCTTC
once	TRBJ2-7	TRBV6-1	.	CASSERGGGPLPYEQYF	TGTGCCAGCAGTGAAAGGGGGGGAGGTCCCCTCCCTTACGAGCAGTACTTC
.	TRBJ2-1	TRBV6-5	TRBD2	CASSPAGTSIYEQFF	TGTGCCAGCAGCCCCGCCGGGACTAGCATCTATGAGCAGTTCTTC
.	TRBJ1-1	TRBV18	.	CASSPGAWHTEAFF	TGTGCCAGCTCACCGGGCGCGTGGCACACTGAAGCTTTCTTT
once	TRBJ2-5	TRBV7-2	TRBD2	CASSWGGSGGQETQYF	TGTGCCAGCAGCTGGGGAGGCAGCGGGGGACAAGAGACCCAGTACTTC
.	TRBJ1-2	TRBV24-1	.	CATSDGGTGYGYTF	TGTGCCACCAGTGATGGGGGGACGGGGTATGGCTACACCTTC
.	TRBJ2-5	TRBV5-1	.	CASSSVLGPETQYF	TGCGCCAGCAGCTCAGTACTAGGACCCGAAACCCAGTACTTC
.	TRBJ1-1	TRBV9	.	CASSARTLMNTEAFF	TGTGCCAGCAGCGCACGGACACTAATGAACACTGAAGCTTTCTTT
.	TRBJ1-1	TRBV10-1	TRBD1	CASSGQGNTEAFF	TGCGCCAGCAGTGGACAGGGGAACACTGAAGCTTTCTTT
once	TRBJ1-5	TRBV29-1	TRBD1	CSIGQDGQPQHF	TGCAGCATAGGACAGGATGGACAGCCCCAGCATTTT
.	TRBJ1-6	TRBV11-2	.	CATPEGRPQSHNSPLHF	TGTGCAACACCCGAGGGTCGACCCCAGAGCCATAATTCACCCCTCCACTTT
.	TRBJ2-1	TRBV7-3	TRBD2	CASSLSSGEGYEQFF	TGTGCCAGCAGCTTGTCTAGCGGGGAGGGTTATGAGCAGTTCTTC